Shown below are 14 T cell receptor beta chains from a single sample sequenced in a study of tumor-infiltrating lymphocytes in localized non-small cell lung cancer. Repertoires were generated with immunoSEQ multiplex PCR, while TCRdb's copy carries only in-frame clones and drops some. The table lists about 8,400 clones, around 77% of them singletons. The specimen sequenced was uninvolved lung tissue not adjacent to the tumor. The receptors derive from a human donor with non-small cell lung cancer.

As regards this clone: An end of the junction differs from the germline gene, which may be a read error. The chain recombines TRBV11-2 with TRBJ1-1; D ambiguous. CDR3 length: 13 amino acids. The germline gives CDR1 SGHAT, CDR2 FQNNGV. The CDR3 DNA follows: TGTGCCAGCAGCTTAGATCGTAACAGTGAAGCTTTCTTT. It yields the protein CASSLDRNSEAFF.

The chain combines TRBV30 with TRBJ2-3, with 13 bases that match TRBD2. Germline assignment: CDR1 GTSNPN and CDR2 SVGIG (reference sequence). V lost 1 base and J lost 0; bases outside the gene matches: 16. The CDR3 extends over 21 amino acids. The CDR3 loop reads CAWSGLAGGIGSVRSTDTQYF. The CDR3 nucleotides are TGTGCCTGGAGTGGACTAGCGGGAGGAATAGGCAGTGTTAGGAGCACAGATACGCAGTATTTT.

Here the CDR3 DNA reads TGTGCCAGTAGTCGGGGACTCCAAGAAAAACTGTTTTTT. Translating it yields CASSRGLQEKLFF. The V and J genes are TRBV19 and TRBJ1-4, with a weak D call TRBD1 (5 bases). The V and J ends lost 5 bases and 8 bases respectively, with 12 bases between them. The germline CDR1 and CDR2 sequences are LNHDA and SQIVND (reference sequence). CDR3 length equals 13 residues.

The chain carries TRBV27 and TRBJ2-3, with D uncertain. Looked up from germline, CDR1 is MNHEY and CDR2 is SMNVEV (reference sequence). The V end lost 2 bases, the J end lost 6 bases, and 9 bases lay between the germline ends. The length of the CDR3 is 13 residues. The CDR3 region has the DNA TGTGCCAGCAGTTTAGCTGAGGCCGATACGCAGTATTTT. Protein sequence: CASSLAEADTQYF.

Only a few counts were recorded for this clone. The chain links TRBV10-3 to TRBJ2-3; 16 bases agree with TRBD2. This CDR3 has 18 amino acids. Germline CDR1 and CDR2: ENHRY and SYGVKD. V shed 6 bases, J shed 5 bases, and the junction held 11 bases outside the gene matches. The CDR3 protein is CAIRSFGTSGRAGDTQYF. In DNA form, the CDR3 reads TGTGCCATCAGGTCGTTCGGGACTAGCGGGAGGGCCGGAGATACGCAGTATTTT.

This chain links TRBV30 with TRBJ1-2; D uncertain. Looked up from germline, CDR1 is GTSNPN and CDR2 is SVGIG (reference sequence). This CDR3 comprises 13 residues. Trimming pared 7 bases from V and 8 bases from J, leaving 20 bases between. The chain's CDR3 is CASEGGDRSGYTF. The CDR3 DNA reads TGTGCCTCCGAAGGTGGGGATAGGTCAGGCTACACCTTC. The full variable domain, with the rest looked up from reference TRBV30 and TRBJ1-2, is SQTIHQWPATLVQPVGSPLSLECTVEGTSNPNLYWYRQAAGRGLQLLFYSVGIGQISSEVPQNLSASRPQDRQFILSSKKLLLSDSGFYLCASEGGDRSGYTFGSGTRLTVV.

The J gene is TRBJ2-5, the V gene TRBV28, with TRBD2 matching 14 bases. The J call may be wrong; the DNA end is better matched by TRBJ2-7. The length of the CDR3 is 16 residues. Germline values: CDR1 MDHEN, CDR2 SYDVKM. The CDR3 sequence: CASATETSGREYEQYF. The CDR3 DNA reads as TGTGCCAGCGCGACCGAGACTAGCGGGAGGGAATACGAGCAGTACTTC.

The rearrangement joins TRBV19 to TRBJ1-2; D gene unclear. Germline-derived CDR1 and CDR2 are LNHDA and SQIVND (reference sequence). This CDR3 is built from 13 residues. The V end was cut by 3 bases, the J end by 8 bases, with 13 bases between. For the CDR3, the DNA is TGTGCCAGTAGTATTCGGCAGGCCGGAGGCTACACCTTC. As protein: CASSIRQAGGYTF.

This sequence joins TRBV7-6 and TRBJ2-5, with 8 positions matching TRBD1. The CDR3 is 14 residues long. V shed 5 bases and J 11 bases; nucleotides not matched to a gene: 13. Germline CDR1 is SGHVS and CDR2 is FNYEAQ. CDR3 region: CASSPGTGLVEQYF. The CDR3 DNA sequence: TGTGCCAGCAGCCCTGGGACAGGCCTCGTGGAGCAGTACTTC.

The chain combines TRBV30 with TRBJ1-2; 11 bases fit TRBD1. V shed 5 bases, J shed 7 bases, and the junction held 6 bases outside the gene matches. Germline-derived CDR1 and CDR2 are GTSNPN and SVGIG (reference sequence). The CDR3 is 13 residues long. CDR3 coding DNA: TGTGCCTGGCGGACAGGGGGCGAACGTGGCTACACCTTC. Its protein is CAWRTGGERGYTF. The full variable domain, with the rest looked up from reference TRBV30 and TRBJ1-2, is SQTIHQWPATLVQPVGSPLSLECTVEGTSNPNLYWYRQAAGRGLQLLFYSVGIGQISSEVPQNLSASRPQDRQFILSSKKLLLSDSGFYLCAWRTGGERGYTFGSGTRLTVV.

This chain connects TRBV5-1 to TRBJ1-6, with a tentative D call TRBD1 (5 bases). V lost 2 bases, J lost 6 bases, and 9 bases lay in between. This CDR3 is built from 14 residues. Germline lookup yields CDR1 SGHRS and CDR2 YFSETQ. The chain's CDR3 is CASSLGTSNSPLHF. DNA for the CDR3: TGCGCCAGCAGCTTAGGGACCAGTAATTCACCCCTCCACTTT.

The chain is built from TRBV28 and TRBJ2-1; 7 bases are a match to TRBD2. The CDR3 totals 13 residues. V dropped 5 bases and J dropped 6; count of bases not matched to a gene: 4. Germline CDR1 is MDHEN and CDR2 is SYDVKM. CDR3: CASSGGSSNEQFF. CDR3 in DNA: TGTGCCAGCAGTGGCGGGAGTTCCAATGAGCAGTTCTTC.

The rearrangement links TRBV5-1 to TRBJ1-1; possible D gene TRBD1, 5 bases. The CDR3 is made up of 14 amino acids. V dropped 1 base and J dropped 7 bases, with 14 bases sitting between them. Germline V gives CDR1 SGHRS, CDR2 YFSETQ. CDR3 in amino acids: CASSLIDTGGEAFF. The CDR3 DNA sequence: TGCGCCAGCAGCTTGATCGACACCGGGGGTGAAGCTTTCTTT.

The CDR3 is CSVEGTSGSRENIQYF. In nucleotides, the CDR3 is TGCAGCGTTGAGGGGACTAGCGGGAGTAGGGAAAACATTCAGTACTTC. This sequence joins TRBV29-1 and TRBJ2-4; TRBD2 matches at 14 bases. The CDR3 length is 16 residues. Germline trimming cut 3 bases from V and 5 bases from J; bases unmatched to any gene: 6. CDR1 and CDR2 from the germline V gene are SQVTM and ANQGSEA. Based on the CDR3 plus reference TRBV29-1 and TRBJ2-4, the full variable domain is SAVISQKPSRDICQRGTSLTIQCQVDSQVTMMFWYRQQPGQSLTLIATANQGSEATYESGFVIDKFPISRPNLTFSTLTVSNMSPEDSSIYLCSVEGTSGSRENIQYFGAGTRLSVL.